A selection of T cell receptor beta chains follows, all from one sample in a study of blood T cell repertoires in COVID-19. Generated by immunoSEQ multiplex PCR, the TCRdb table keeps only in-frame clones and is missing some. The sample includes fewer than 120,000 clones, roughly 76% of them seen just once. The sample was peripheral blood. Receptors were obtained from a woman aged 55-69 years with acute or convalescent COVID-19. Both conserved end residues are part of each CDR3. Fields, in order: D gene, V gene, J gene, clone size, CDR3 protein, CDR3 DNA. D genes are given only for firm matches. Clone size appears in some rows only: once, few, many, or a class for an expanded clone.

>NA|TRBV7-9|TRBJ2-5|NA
CASSLILGAETQYF
TGTGCCAGCAGCTTAATCCTGGGAGCAGAGACCCAGTACTTC
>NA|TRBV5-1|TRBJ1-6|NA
CASSPRTGTSNSPLHF
TGCGCCAGCAGCCCAAGAACCGGGACTTCTAATTCACCCCTCCACTTT
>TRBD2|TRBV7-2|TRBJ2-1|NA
CASSFGLAGTEQFF
TGTGCCAGCAGCTTTGGACTAGCGGGGACTGAGCAGTTCTTC
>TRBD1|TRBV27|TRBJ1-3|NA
CASRTTGGPGNTIYF
TGTGCCAGCAGAACGACAGGGGGTCCCGGAAACACCATATATTTT
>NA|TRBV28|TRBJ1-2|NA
CASSLIRGWGYTF
TGTGCCAGCAGTTTAATCAGGGGTTGGGGCTACACCTTC
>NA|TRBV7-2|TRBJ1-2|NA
CASSFGAGTGLNYGYTF
NA
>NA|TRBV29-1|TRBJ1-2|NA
CSVDGGGSNYGYTF
TGCAGCGTCGACGGGGGAGGCTCTAACTATGGCTACACCTTC
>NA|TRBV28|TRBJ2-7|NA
CASSLDSYEQYF
TGTGCCAGCAGTCTAGACAGCTACGAGCAGTACTTC
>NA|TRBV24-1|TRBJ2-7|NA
CATSDSRSYEQYF
TGTGCCACCAGTGATTCCCGCTCCTACGAGCAGTACTTC
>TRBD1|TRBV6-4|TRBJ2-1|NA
CASSDFTGEHNEQFF
TGTGCCAGCAGTGACTTTACAGGGGAACACAATGAGCAGTTCTTC
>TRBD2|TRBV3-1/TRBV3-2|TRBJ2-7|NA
CASSQDPAGGPSSYEQYF
TGTGCCAGCAGCCAAGATCCAGCGGGGGGCCCCAGCTCCTACGAGCAGTACTTC
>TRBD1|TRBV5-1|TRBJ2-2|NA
CASSLDQGQVYTGELFF
TGCGCCAGCAGCTTGGATCAGGGACAGGTGTACACCGGGGAGCTGTTTTTT
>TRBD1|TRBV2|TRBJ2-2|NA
CASSRGQGGNTGELFF
TGTGCCAGCAGTCGTGGACAGGGTGGGAACACCGGGGAGCTGTTTTTT
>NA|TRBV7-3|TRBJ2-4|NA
CASSFSLPGNLSDIQYF
TGTGCCAGCAGCTTTTCGCTCCCAGGGAACCTTTCCGACATTCAGTACTTC
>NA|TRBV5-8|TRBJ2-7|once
CASSFTGTPSYEQYF
TGTGCCAGCAGCTTCACAGGTACCCCCTCCTACGAGCAGTACTTC
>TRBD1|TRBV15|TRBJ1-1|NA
CATSRVDRVNTEAFF
TGTGCCACCAGCAGAGTGGACAGGGTGAACACTGAAGCTTTCTTT
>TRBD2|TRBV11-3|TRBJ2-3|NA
CASSLDYGGASTDTQYF
TGTGCCAGCAGCTTAGATTACGGGGGGGCCAGCACAGATACGCAGTATTTT
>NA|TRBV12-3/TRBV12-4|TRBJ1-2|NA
CASSSNLQGLYTF
TGTGCCAGCAGTTCTAATCTTCAGGGACTCTACACCTTC
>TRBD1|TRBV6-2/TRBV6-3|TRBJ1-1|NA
CASSDRYGTGADGAFF
TGTGCCAGCAGCGACAGATACGGGACAGGAGCCGATGGAGCTTTCTTT
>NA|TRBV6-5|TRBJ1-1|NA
CASSQNRDRITEAFF
TGTGCCAGCAGCCAAAACAGGGATAGGATCACTGAAGCTTTCTTT
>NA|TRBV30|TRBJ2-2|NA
CAWSRGITGELFF
TGTGCCTGGAGTAGAGGTATCACCGGGGAGCTGTTTTTT
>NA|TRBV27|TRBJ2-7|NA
CASSLGLTSYEQYF
TGTGCCAGCAGTTTGGGGCTCACTTCTTACGAGCAGTACTTC
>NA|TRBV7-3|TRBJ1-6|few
CASSLMAGYNSPLHF
TGTGCCAGCAGCTTAATGGCAGGTTACAATTCACCCCTCCACTTT
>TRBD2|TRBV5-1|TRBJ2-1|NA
CASSLGTSIDEQFF
TGCGCCAGCAGCTTGGGGACTAGCATTGATGAGCAGTTCTTC
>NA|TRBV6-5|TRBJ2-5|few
CASSPQGMGTQYF
TGTGCCAGCAGCCCGCAGGGAATGGGGACCCAGTACTTC
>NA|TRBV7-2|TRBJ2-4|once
CASSSPNDGIGIQYF
TGTGCCAGCAGCTCCCCCAATGACGGGATCGGCATTCAGTACTTC
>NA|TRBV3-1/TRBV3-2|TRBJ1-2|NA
CASSRPGGLFGYTF
TGTGCCAGCAGCCGGCCCGGGGGGCTCTTTGGCTACACCTTC
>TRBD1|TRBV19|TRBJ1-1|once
CASNWDRGGNTEAFF
TGTGCCAGTAACTGGGACAGGGGTGGGAACACTGAAGCTTTCTTT
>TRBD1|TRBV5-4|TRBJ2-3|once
CASSNRQGAGDTQYF
TGTGCCAGCAGCAACCGTCAGGGGGCAGGAGATACGCAGTATTTT
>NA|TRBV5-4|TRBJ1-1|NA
CASSGARVLEALMNTEAFF
TGTGCCAGCAGCGGGGCTCGTGTTCTCGAAGCATTGATGAACACTGAAGCTTTCTTT
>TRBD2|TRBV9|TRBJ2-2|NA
CASSVVASGTGELFF
TGTGCCAGCAGCGTAGTGGCTAGCGGGACCGGGGAGCTGTTTTTT
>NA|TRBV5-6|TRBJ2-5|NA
CASSFIAGETQYF
TGTGCCAGCAGCTTTATCGCGGGAGAGACCCAGTACTTC
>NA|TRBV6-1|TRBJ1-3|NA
CASSATGGPTSGNTIYF
TGTGCCAGCAGTGCAACCGGCGGGCCAACCTCTGGAAACACCATATATTTT
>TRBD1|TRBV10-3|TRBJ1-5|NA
CAISARDRAFQAGNQPQHF
TGTGCCATCAGTGCCCGGGACAGGGCATTTCAGGCGGGCAATCAGCCCCAGCATTTT
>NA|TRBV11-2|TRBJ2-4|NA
CASSPGYIQYF
TGTGCCAGCAGCCCAGGTTACATTCAGTACTTC
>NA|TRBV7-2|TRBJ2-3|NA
CASRANSGLRTDTQYF
TGTGCCAGCAGAGCAAACTCGGGTCTTCGCACAGATACGCAGTATTTT
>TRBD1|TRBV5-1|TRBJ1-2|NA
CASSQTGEGGYTF
TGCGCCAGCAGTCAGACAGGGGAAGGTGGCTACACCTTC
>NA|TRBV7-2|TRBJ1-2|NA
CASSLAFRASGYTF
TGTGCCAGCAGCTTAGCCTTCAGGGCCTCTGGCTACACCTTC
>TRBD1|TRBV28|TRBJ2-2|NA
CASRLSGTGYTGELFF
TGTGCCAGCAGGCTCTCCGGGACAGGGTACACCGGGGAGCTGTTTTTT
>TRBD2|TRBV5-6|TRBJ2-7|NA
CASSLPGTRIYEQYF
TGTGCCAGCAGCTTGCCCGGGACTAGGATATACGAGCAGTACTTC
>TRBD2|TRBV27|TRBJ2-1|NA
CASSLGRAGGPHNEQFF
TGTGCCAGCAGTTTGGGGAGAGCGGGGGGCCCCCACAATGAGCAGTTCTTC
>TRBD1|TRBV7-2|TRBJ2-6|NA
CASSSRTGGVTGANVLTF
TGTGCCAGCAGCTCACGGACAGGGGGGGTCACTGGGGCCAACGTCCTGACTTTC
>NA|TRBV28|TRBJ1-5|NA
CASSEGGDNQPQHF
TGTGCCAGCAGTGAGGGCGGAGACAATCAGCCCCAGCATTTT
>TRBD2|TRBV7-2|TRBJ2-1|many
CASSTGLAGGLNEQFF
TGTGCCAGCAGCACGGGACTAGCGGGGGGATTAAATGAGCAGTTCTTC
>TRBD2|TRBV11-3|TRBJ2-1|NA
CASSLDSGGANEQFF
TGTGCCAGCAGCTTAGATAGCGGGGGGGCCAATGAGCAGTTCTTC
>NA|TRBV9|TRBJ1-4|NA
CASSPLGGPNEKLFF
TGTGCCAGCAGCCCTCTGGGCGGGCCCAATGAAAAACTGTTTTTT
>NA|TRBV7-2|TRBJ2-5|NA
CASSRGGGRETQYF
TGTGCCAGCTCCAGAGGGGGGGGAAGAGAGACCCAGTACTTC
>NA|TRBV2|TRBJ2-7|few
CASSAQGFYEQYF
TGTGCCAGCAGTGCCCAGGGATTCTACGAGCAGTACTTC
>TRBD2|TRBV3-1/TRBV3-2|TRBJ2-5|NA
CASSRPTSGEETQYF
TGTGCCAGCAGCCGCCCGACTAGCGGGGAAGAGACCCAGTACTTC
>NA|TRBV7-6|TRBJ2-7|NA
CASSLQGADYEQYF
TGTGCCAGCAGCTTACAGGGTGCCGACTACGAGCAGTACTTC
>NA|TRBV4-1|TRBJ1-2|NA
CASSHITGSSTF
TGCGCCAGCAGCCACATTACAGGGTCCAGCACCTTC
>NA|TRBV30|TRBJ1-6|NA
CAWSPSGLNNSPLHF
TGTGCCTGGAGTCCTTCGGGACTCAACAATTCACCCCTCCACTTT
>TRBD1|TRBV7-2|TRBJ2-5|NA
CASSPYRGSGTQYF
TGTGCCAGCAGCCCCTACAGGGGATCCGGGACCCAGTACTTC
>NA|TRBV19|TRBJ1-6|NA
CASSIAGQTPNSPLHF
TGTGCCAGTAGTATCGCCGGACAGACCCCCAATTCACCCCTCCACTTT
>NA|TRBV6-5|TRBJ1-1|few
CASSYSTARREAFF
TGTGCCAGCAGTTACTCGACTGCGAGGCGGGAAGCTTTCTTT